The 9 T cell receptor beta chains given below trace back to one sample, sequenced in a study of shared T cell receptors in the human thymus. Assay used: immunoSEQ multiplex PCR; TCRdb lists only in-frame clones, some missing. This sample has under 850,000 clones; around 87% occur once, and the top ten carry around 0.0099%. The sample was also reused in another study, on human thymus T cells.

Material: thymocytes. The receptors were gathered from a boy under two years old with a congenital heart defect.

The chain combines TRBV2 with TRBJ2-3, with a weak D call TRBD2 (6 bases). The CDR3 has 14 residues. Germline V lookup: CDR1 SNHLY, CDR2 FYNNEI. The germline V and J ends were trimmed by 8 bases and 1 base, with 13 bases remaining between them. Written as DNA, the CDR3 is TGTGCCAGCGTAAGGGAGGTGGGCACAGATACGCAGTATTTT. Residues: CASVREVGTDTQYF.

This sequence joins TRBV28 and TRBJ2-2; 11 bases match TRBD2. The CDR3 is 16 residues long. Germline V lookup: CDR1 MDHEN, CDR2 SYDVKM. V lost 4 bases, J lost 4 bases, and 5 bases stayed unmatched. CDR3 sequence: CASSYSGRATTGELFF. CDR3 sequence (DNA): TGTGCCAGCAGTTATAGCGGGAGGGCCACCACCGGGGAGCTGTTTTTT.

V and J are TRBV5-1 and TRBJ1-2, with 7 nucleotides matching TRBD1. The CDR3 loop spans 16 amino acids. The V gene end was trimmed by 0 bases and the J gene end by 4 bases; junction bases not matched to a gene: 9. Germline assignment: CDR1 SGHRS and CDR2 YFSETQ. The CDR3 is CASSLAGGQDIYGYTF. DNA of the CDR3: TGCGCCAGCAGCTTGGCCGGCGGACAGGACATCTATGGCTACACCTTC.

This chain links TRBV7-8 with TRBJ2-7; TRBD1 is a possible D gene (6 bases). In germline, CDR1 is SGHVS, CDR2 FQNEAQ. The CDR3 runs 14 residues. The V gene lost 5 bases and the J gene lost 4 bases, with 15 bases spanning the gap. The CDR3 DNA is TGTGCCAGCAGCCGGGGACACGGAACGTACGAGCAGTACTTC. Amino acid sequence: CASSRGHGTYEQYF.

The V gene is TRBV7-2, the J gene TRBJ1-2; 9 nucleotides agree with TRBD1. There are 17 residues in the CDR3. The junction had 13 bases not matched to a gene; V was cut back by 1 base and J by 7 bases. Germline V lookup: CDR1 SGHTA, CDR2 FQGNSA. CDR3 region: CASSLGDSYRQGGGYTF. CDR3 sequence (DNA): TGTGCCAGCAGCTTAGGGGATTCCTATCGACAGGGGGGTGGCTACACCTTC.

V and J are TRBV4-1 and TRBJ2-1, with 8 bases identical to TRBD2. The CDR3 covers 16 residues. Losses at the gene ends were 0 bases for V and 5 bases for J; bases not matched to a gene: 6. Germline V gene lookup returns CDR1 MGHRA and CDR2 YSYEKL. In DNA, the CDR3 is TGCGCCAGCAGCCAAGATAATAGCGGGGAGGACAATGAGCAGTTCTTC. It yields the protein CASSQDNSGEDNEQFF.

This clone is a singleton in its sample. A junction boundary mismatches the germline segment, possibly from a read error. The chain joins TRBV6-1 to TRBJ1-2; 10 bases agree with TRBD1. The length of the CDR3 is 14 residues. Looked up from germline, CDR1 is MNHNS and CDR2 is SASEGT. CDR3 amino acids: CASGDRGPYQGYTF. As DNA, the CDR3 is TGTGCCAGCGGTGACAGGGGGCCGTATCAAGGCTACACCTTC.

V usage is TRBV4-1 and J usage is TRBJ1-4; 11 bases match TRBD1. CDR3 size: 13 residues. Trimming cost V 10 bases and J 10 bases; bases outside gene matches: 8. CDR1 is MGHRA and CDR2 is YSYEKL in the germline V gene. The CDR3 protein is CATRTGGSGKLFF. For the CDR3, the DNA is TGCGCCACCCGGACAGGGGGCTCAGGAAAACTGTTTTTT.

V usage is TRBV6-6 and J usage is TRBJ2-7; 12 nucleotides agree with TRBD2. From germline, CDR1 is MNHNY and CDR2 SVGAGI (reference sequence). Trimming took 5 bases from V and 2 from J; bases not matched to a gene: 1. The CDR3 is 14 residues long. Here the CDR3 DNA reads TGTGCCAGCAGTCTAGCGGGAGGGCCCTACGAGCAGTACTTC. As protein: CASSLAGGPYEQYF.